This T cell receptor beta chain is drawn from a study of T-cell reconstitution after alpha-beta-depleted transplantation in children. General observations from the study: One year post-transplant, T-cell counts and diversity were largely derived from T cells produced anew. Some patients' high day-60 TCRbeta diversity was attributed to recipient cells surviving conditioning. Several hundred expanded graft clones reportedly supplied alpha-beta T cells about two months after transplant.

There are 17 residues in the CDR3. Germline CDR1 reads LNHDA; CDR2 reads SQIVND (reference sequence). Trimming shortened V by 3 bases and J by 7 bases, and 22 bases separated the two germline ends. This clonotype was seen a handful of times. Its cognate antigen is unknown. TCRbeta library construction was performed incorporating unique molecular identifiers. MiXCR was run by TCRdb on the PCR reads, yielding one entry per CDR3 protein. The data contain hundreds of thousands of distinct CDR3 sequences, 13% of them singletons. This chain connects TRBV19 to TRBJ1-5; weak D call: TRBD1 (5 bases). This specimen consisted of PBMCs, mostly from graft donor cells, obtained 360 days after TCRalphabeta/CD19-depleted stem cell transplant. This TCR was recovered from a male patient younger than 18 who had a stem cell transplant for acute myeloid leukemia, so the T cells may come from the graft donor. The CDR3 here is CASSMSDITLIRQPQHF. The CDR3 coding sequence is TGTGCCAGTAGTATGTCGGACATCACCCTGATTAGACAGCCCCAGCATTTT.